This is a list of T cell receptor beta chains from one sample in a study of shared clonotypes between healthy human individuals. Measured with immunoSEQ multiplex PCR; TCRdb has only the in-frame clones, and not every one. The sample includes around 1.6 million clones, around 98% of them seen just once. Sequencing input: naive CD4+ T cells sorted from blood. These receptors all come from a man younger than 40 in good health. Each CDR3 is given with its conserved first and last residue. D genes are given only for firm matches. A clone size is listed for some rows: how often the clone was seen (once, few, many), or a class if it is expanded.

DNA,CDR3,size,D,J,V
TGTGCCAGCAGCGCCCGGGCGGGAGCCGGGGAGCTGTTTTTT,CASSARAGAGELFF,-,TRBD2,TRBJ2-2,TRBV11-3
TGTGCCAGCTCACCAAACGCGAATAGCAATCAGCCCCAGCATTTT,CASSPNANSNQPQHF,-,-,TRBJ1-5,TRBV18
TGTGCCAGCAGTGTTACAGAAGGTAATGATGAGCAGTTCTTC,CASSVTEGNDEQFF,-,-,TRBJ2-1,TRBV6-1
TGCGCCACCGCCTTGGAAGTAGCGGGACCATCCAATGAGCAGTTCTTC,CATALEVAGPSNEQFF,-,TRBD2,TRBJ2-1,TRBV10-1
TGTGCCAGCAGTTACTCTGCGGACCTGTACAATGAGCAGTTCTTC,CASSYSADLYNEQFF,few,-,TRBJ2-1,TRBV6-5
TGTGCCAGCGTCTATAGTGCTCCGGGGGCGAACATTGAAGCTTTCTTT,CASVYSAPGANIEAFF,-,-,TRBJ1-1,TRBV27
TGTGCCAGCAGTGTAGGGGACAGAAAAAATTCACCCCTCCACTTT,CASSVGDRKNSPLHF,-,TRBD1,TRBJ1-6,TRBV2
TGTGCCAGCAGCCCCTTAGCGGGAGATGCGTTCTTC,CASSPLAGDAFF,-,TRBD2,TRBJ2-1,TRBV2
TGTGCCAGCAGCGTGCAACGGGCTTCCGATACGCAGTATTTT,CASSVQRASDTQYF,-,-,TRBJ2-3,TRBV5-4
TGTGCCAGCAGCTTCAGGTTCGGGGGATCGGAGACCCAGTACTTC,CASSFRFGGSETQYF,-,-,TRBJ2-5,TRBV5-8
TGTGCCAGCACCCTAAGCGGCTCTGGGGCCAACGTCCTGACTTTC,CASTLSGSGANVLTF,-,-,TRBJ2-6,TRBV28
TGTGCCAGTAGTGGTGGGGTTAGACGGGACAATGAGCAGTTCTTC,CASSGGVRRDNEQFF,-,-,TRBJ2-1,TRBV19